This T cell receptor beta chain emerged from a study of T cell repertoires in cytomegalovirus infection (dated by TCRdb to about 2019). For the wider study: Alongside well-studied HLA-B-restricted epitopes, the peptide stimulations were aimed at recently identified HLA-C-restricted CMV epitopes, whose presentation resists viral immunomodulation. Because public TCR beta signatures pointed to carriage of CMV infection together with the matching HLA type, the HLA type of each donor mattered for the analysis. The paper as a whole reports these results and caveats: Carriers of CMV infection plus the relevant HLA type were discriminated by the cumulative frequency of public TCR beta family members in the study cohort and in an independent roughly 370-donor cohort. The ex vivo response was dominated by HLA-C-restricted CMV-specific TCR beta clonotypes, which also provided the single most frequent clonotype in two of eight donors.

In light of the paper, this sample's treatment or condition label describes: in vitro stimulation with specific CMV peptide epitopes to enrich CMV-specific T cells. From its cysteine to its phenylalanine, the CDR3 spans 14 amino acids. Solely the CDR3 DNA is kept, with 42 bases framed from the first base. The germline V gene specifies SGHVS as CDR1 and FNYEAQ as CDR2. Between the V and J ends, shortened by 4 bases and 7 bases respectively, the junction contains 17 bases. This clonotype came up a few times. Its antigen is not yet known. Base-call qualities are not available, and no considerably larger clone is one nucleotide away. Sequenced using an Illumina HiSeq 1500. Using fastp at Q25 and MiXCR, TCRdb reprocessed the public reads and kept productive beta chains. Each record represents a unique CDR3 protein, reported with the most common genes and DNA among its rows. Counted in this sample were about 770,000 distinct CDR3 sequences; 25% to 30% of them appeared once. Together, the top ten hold about an eighth of the sample.

The chain uses TRBV7-6 and TRBJ2-7; TRBD1 could be the D gene, as 5 bases match. The sequencing here drew on cultured CD8+ T cells from PBMCs, taken from culture after CMV antigen stimulation. The receptor's source is a human donor in good health (CMV status not recorded). Some clones in this sample may be carry-over from other donors' samples. Read as DNA, the sequence is TGTGCCAGCAGCTCCATAGACAGCCGCTTTGAGCAGTACTTC. This yields the protein CASSSIDSRFEQYF.